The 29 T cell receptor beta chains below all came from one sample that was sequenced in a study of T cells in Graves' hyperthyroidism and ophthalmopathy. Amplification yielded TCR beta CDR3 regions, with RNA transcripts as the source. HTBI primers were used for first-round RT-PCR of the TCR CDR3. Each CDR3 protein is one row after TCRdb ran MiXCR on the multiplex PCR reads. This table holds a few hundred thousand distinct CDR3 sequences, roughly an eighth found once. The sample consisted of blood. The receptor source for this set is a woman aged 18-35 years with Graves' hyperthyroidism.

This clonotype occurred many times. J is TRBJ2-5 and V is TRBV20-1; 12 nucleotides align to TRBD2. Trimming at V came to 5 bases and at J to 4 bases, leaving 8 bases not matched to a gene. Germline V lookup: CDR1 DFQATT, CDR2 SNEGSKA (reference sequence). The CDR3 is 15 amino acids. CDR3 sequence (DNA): TGCAGTGCTCACCCCCCGGGACTAGCGGGAGAGACCCAGTACTTC. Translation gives CSAHPPGLAGETQYF.

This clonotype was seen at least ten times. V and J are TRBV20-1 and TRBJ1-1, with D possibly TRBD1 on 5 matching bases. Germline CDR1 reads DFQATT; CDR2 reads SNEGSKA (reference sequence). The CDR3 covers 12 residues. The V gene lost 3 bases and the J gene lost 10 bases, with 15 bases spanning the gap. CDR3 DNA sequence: TGCAGTGCTAGGGGCCAGGGTGGCGTAGCTTTCTTT. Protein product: CSARGQGGVAFF.

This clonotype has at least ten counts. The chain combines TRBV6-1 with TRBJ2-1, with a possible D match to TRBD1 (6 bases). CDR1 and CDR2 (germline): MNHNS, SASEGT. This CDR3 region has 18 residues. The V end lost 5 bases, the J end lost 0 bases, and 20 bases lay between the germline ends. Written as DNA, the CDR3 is TGTGCCAGCAGTCCGCAAAGCCTTGGACAGTCCTCCTACAATGAGCAGTTCTTC. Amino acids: CASSPQSLGQSSYNEQFF.

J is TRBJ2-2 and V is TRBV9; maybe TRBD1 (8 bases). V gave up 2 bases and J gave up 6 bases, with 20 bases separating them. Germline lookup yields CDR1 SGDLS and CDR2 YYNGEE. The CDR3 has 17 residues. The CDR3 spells CASSVFTGGGAPGELFF. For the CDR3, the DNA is TGTGCCAGCAGCGTCTTCACAGGGGGAGGGGCGCCCGGGGAGCTGTTTTTT.

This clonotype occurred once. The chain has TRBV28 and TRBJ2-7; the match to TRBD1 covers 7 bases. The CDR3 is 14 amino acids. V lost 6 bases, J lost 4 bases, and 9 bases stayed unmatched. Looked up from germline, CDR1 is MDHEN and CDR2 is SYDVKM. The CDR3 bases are TGTGCCAGCAGCCACCGGGACAGAATTTACGAGCAGTACTTC. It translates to CASSHRDRIYEQYF. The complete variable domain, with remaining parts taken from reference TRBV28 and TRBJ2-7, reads DVKVTQSSRYLVKRTGEKVFLECVQDMDHENMFWYRQDPGLGLRLIYFSYDVKMKEKGDIPEGYSVSREKKERFSLILESASTNQTSMYLCASSHRDRIYEQYFGPGTRLTVT.

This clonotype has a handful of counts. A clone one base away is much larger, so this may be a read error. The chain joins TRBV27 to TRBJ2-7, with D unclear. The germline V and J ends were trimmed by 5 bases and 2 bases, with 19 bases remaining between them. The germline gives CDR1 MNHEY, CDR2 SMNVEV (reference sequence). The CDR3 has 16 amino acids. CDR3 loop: CASSLNGNPVTYEQYF. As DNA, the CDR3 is TGTGCCAGCAGTCTTAACGGCAACCCCGTTACCTACGAGCAGTACTTC.

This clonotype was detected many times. Here the CDR3 DNA reads TGTGCCAGCAGTTTAGGGAACAACTATGGCTACACCTTC. Amino acids: CASSLGNNYGYTF. The chain recombines TRBV27 with TRBJ1-2; unclear D gene. The germline V gene encodes CDR1 MNHEY and CDR2 SMNVEV (reference sequence). Trimming removed 2 bases from V and 2 bases from J, with 6 bases in between. This CDR3 spans 13 amino acids.

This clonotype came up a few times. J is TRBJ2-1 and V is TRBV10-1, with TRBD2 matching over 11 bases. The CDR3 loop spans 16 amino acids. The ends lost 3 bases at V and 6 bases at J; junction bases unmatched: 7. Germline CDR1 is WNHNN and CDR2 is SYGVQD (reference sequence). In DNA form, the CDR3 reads TGCGCCAGCAGTGAAACTAGCGGGAGCCTGGGCAATGAGCAGTTCTTC. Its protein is CASSETSGSLGNEQFF.

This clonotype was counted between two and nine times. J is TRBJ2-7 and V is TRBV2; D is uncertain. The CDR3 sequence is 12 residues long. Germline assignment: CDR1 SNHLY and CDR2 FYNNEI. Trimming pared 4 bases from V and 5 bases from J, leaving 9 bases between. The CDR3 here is CASSGQFNEQYF. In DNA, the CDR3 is TGTGCCAGCAGTGGTCAGTTTAACGAGCAGTACTTC.

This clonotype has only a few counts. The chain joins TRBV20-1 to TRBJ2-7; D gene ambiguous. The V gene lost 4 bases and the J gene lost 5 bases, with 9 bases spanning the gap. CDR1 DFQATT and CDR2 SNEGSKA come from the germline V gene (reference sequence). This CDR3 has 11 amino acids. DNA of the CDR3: TGCAGTGCTACAGACGTCCACGAGCAGTACTTC. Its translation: CSATDVHEQYF.

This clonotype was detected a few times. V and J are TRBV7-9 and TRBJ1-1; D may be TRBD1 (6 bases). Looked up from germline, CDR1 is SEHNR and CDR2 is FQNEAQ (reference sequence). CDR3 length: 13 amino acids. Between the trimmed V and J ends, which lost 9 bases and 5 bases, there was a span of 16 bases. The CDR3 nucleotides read TGTGCCAGTGAAGACACAGGGAGTACTGAAGCTTTCTTT. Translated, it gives CASEDTGSTEAFF.

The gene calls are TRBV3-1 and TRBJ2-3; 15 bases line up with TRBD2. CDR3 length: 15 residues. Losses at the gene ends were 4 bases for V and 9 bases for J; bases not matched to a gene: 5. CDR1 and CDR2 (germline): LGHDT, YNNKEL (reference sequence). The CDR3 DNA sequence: TGTGCCAGCAGCCGGGGACTAGCGGGAGGTCAGACGCAGTATTTT. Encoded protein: CASSRGLAGGQTQYF.

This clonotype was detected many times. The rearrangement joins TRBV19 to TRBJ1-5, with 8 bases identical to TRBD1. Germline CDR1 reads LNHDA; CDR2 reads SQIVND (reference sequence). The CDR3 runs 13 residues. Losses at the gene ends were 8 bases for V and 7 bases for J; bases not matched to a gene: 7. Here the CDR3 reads CASEDRAGQPQHF. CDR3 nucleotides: TGTGCCAGTGAGGACAGGGCCGGGCAGCCCCAGCATTTT.

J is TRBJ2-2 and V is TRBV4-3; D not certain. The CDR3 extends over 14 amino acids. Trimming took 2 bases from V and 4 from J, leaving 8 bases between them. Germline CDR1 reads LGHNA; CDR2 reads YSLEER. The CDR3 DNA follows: TGCGCCAGCAGCCAATCTACGGGCACCGGGGAGCTGTTTTTT. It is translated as CASSQSTGTGELFF.

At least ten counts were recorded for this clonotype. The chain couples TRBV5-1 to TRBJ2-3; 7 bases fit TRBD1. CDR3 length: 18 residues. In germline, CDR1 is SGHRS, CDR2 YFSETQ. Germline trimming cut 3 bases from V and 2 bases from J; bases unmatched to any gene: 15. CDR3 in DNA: TGCGCCAGCAGCTCCGGTTACAGGGGCTCCCTACCCACAGATACGCAGTATTTT. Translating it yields CASSSGYRGSLPTDTQYF.

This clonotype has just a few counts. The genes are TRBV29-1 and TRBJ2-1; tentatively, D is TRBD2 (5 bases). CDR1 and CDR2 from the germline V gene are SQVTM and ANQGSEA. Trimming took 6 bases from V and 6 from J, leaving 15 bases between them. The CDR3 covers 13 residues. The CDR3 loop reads CSVRGIITNEQFF. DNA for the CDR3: TGCAGCGTACGAGGGATTATCACCAATGAGCAGTTCTTC.

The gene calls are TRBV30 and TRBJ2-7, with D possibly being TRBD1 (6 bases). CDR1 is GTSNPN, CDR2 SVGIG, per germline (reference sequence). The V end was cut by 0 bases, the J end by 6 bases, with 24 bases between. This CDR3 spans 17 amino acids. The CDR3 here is CAWSVHILGQGTLEQYF. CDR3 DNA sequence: TGTGCCTGGAGTGTACATATATTAGGGCAGGGGACCCTCGAGCAGTACTTC.

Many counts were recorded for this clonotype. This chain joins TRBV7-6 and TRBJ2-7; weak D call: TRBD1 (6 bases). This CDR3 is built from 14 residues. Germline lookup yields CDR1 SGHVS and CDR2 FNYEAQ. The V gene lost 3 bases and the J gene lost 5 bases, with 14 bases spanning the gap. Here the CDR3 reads CASSFNREWNEQYF. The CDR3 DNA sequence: TGTGCCAGCAGCTTTAACAGGGAATGGAACGAGCAGTACTTC.

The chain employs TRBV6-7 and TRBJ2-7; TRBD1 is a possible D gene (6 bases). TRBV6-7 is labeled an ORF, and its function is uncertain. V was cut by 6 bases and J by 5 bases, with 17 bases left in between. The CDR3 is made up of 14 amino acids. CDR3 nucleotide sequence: TGTGCCAGCAGCTTCTCCGGGACACGAAACGAGCAGTACTTC. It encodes CASSFSGTRNEQYF.

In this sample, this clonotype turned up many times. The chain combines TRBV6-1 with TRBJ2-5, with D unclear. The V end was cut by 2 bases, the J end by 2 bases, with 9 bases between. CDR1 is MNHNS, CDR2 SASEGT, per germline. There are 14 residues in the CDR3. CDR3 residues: CASSERSDQETQYF. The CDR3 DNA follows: TGTGCCAGCAGTGAACGGTCGGATCAAGAGACCCAGTACTTC.

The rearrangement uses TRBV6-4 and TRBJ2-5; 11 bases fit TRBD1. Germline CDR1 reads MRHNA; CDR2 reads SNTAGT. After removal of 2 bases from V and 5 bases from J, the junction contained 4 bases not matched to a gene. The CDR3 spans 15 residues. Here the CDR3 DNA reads TGTGCCAGCAGTGACGGACAGGGGGCCGCGGAGACCCAGTACTTC. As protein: CASSDGQGAAETQYF.

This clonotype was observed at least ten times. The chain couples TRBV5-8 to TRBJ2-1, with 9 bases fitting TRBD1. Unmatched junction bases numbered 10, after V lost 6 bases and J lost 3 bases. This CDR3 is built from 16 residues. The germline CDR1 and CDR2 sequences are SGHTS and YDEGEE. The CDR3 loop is CASTAWDRALYNEQFF. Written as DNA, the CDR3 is TGTGCCAGCACCGCATGGGACAGGGCCCTCTACAATGAGCAGTTCTTC.

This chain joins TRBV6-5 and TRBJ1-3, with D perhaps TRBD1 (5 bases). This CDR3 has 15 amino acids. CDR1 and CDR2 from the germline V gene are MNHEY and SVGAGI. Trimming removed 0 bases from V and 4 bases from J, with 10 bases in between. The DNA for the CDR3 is TGTGCCAGCAGTTACTCCCCCAGGGACGGAAACACCATATATTTT. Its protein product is CASSYSPRDGNTIYF.

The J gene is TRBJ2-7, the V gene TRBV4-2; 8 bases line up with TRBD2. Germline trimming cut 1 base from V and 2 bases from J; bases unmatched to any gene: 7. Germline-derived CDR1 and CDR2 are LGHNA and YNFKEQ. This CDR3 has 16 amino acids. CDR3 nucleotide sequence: TGTGCCAGCAGCCAAGTCGGCACTAGCGGAACCTACGAGCAGTACTTC. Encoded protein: CASSQVGTSGTYEQYF.

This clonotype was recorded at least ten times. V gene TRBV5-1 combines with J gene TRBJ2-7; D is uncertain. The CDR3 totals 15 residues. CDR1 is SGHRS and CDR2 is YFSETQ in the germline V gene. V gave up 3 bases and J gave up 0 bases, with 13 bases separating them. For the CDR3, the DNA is TGCGCCAGCAGCTCTTCGACCTTTAGCTCCTACGAGCAGTACTTC. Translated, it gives CASSSSTFSSYEQYF.

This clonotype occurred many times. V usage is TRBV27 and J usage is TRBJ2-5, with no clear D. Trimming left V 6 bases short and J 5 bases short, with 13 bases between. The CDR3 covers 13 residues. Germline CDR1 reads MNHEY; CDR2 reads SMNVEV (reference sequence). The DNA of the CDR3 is TGTGCCAGCAGCCTCGCCCCCCCGGAGACCCAGTACTTC. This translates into CASSLAPPETQYF.

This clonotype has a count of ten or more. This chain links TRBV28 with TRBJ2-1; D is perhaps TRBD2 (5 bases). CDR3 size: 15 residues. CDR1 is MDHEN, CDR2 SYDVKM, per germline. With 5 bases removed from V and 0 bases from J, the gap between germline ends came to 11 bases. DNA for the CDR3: TGTGCCAGCAGTGGACTCGGTAGCTCCTACAATGAGCAGTTCTTC. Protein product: CASSGLGSSYNEQFF.

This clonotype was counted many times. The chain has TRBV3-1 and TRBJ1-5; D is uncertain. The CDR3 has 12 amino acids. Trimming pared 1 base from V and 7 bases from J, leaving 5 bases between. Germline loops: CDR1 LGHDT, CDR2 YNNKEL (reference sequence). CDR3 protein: CASSQGWQPQHF. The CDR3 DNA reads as TGTGCCAGCAGCCAAGGTTGGCAGCCCCAGCATTTT.

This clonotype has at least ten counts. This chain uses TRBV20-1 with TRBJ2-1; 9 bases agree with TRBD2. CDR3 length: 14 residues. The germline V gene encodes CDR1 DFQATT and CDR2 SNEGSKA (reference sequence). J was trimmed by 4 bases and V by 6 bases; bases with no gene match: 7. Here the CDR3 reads CSAHRLAAYNEQFF. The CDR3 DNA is TGCAGTGCGCACCGACTAGCGGCATACAATGAGCAGTTCTTC.